The 32 T cell receptor beta chains below were found in one sample sequenced in a study of T-cell reconstitution after alpha-beta-depleted transplantation in children (TCRdb year 2016). Libraries came from PCR. Sequencing relied on an Illumina HiSeq 2500. Molecular barcoding was employed in the preparation of TCR libraries, with unique molecular identifiers being used to normalize TCRbeta repertoire quantification. TCRdb reanalyzed the raw reads on its own, using fastp at Q25 for trimming and MiXCR for clone calling, and kept in-frame beta chains. Duplicate CDR3 protein sequences are folded into a single record with the most common DNA and genes. Across this sample there are more than 550,000 distinct CDR3 sequences, with roughly a tenth seen only once. Roughly 4% of the sample comes from the top ten. The sequenced sample was PBMCs from the stem cell graft donor, obtained from the stem cell graft. These receptor sequences come from a human donor who donated a stem cell graft to a child with acute myeloid leukemia.

In this sample, this clonotype turned up many times. This sequence joins TRBV5-1 and TRBJ1-1; tentatively, D is TRBD1 (5 bases). Germline values: CDR1 SGHRS, CDR2 YFSETQ. The CDR3 has 13 residues. V was clipped by 4 bases and J by 2 bases, with 9 bases between them. CDR3 protein: CASSRQRNTEAFF. CDR3 sequence (DNA): TGCGCCAGCAGCCGACAGAGAAACACTGAAGCTTTCTTT.

There are many counts of this clonotype. CDR3 DNA sequence: TGCGCCAGCAGCCAAGGGCTAGCGGACTACGAGCAGTACTTC. Encoded protein: CASSQGLADYEQYF. V gene TRBV4-3 combines with J gene TRBJ2-7; 7 bases line up with TRBD2. CDR1 and CDR2 from the germline V gene are LGHNA and YSLEER. V dropped 1 base and J dropped 3; count of bases not matched to a gene: 3. The CDR3 loop spans 14 amino acids.

This clonotype was observed a handful of times. J is TRBJ2-7 and V is TRBV7-2, with 9 nucleotides matching TRBD1. V was clipped by 8 bases and J by 3 bases; unmatched bases: 11. Germline V CDR1 and CDR2: SGHTA, FQGNSA. The CDR3 totals 15 residues. The CDR3: CASSVPDRGIYEQYF. The DNA of the CDR3 is TGTGCCAGCTCCGTGCCGGACAGGGGAATCTACGAGCAGTACTTC.

This clonotype was found a few times. V and J are TRBV29-1 and TRBJ2-1; D may be TRBD1 or TRBD2 (5 bases each). CDR1 SQVTM and CDR2 ANQGSEA come from the germline V gene. CDR3 length: 12 residues. V was pared by 7 bases and J by 8 bases, with 15 bases between. The CDR3 DNA reads as TGCAGCGGTGGGGGACCAGGCGATGAGCAGTTCTTC. Encoded protein: CSGGGPGDEQFF.

The J gene is TRBJ2-5, the V gene TRBV20-1; D is unclear. Trimming stripped 0 bases from V and 2 bases from J, with 13 bases between. The CDR3 has 15 amino acids. From germline, CDR1 is DFQATT and CDR2 SNEGSKA (reference sequence). CDR3: CSARDLDWQQETQYF. The CDR3 DNA sequence: TGCAGTGCTAGAGATTTAGATTGGCAGCAAGAGACCCAGTACTTC.

This clonotype was observed a few times. The chain couples TRBV11-2 to TRBJ1-4; unclear D gene. The CDR3 loop spans 13 amino acids. V dropped 0 bases and J dropped 6 bases, with 5 bases sitting between them. From germline, CDR1 is SGHAT and CDR2 FQNNGV. CDR3 nucleotides: TGTGCCAGCAGCTTAGATAGGGATGAAAAACTGTTTTTT. It codes for CASSLDRDEKLFF.

The rearrangement links TRBV2 to TRBJ2-2; 12 bases match TRBD2. The CDR3 is 16 residues long. V dropped 5 bases and J dropped 0; count of bases not matched to a gene: 1. Germline loops: CDR1 SNHLY, CDR2 FYNNEI. The CDR3: CASSRLAGANTGELFF. The CDR3 DNA reads as TGTGCCAGCAGTAGACTAGCGGGGGCGAACACCGGGGAGCTGTTTTTT. The whole variable domain, remainder taken from reference TRBV2 and TRBJ2-2, is EPEVTQTPSHQVTQMGQEVILRCVPISNHLYFYWYRQILGQKVEFLVSFYNNEISEKSEIFDDQFSVERPDGSNFTLKIRSTKLEDSAMYFCASSRLAGANTGELFFGEGSRLTVL.

This clonotype was seen ten or more times. The chain combines TRBV4-3 with TRBJ2-7; a possible D gene is TRBD1 (6 bases). The germline gives CDR1 LGHNA, CDR2 YSLEER. With 0 bases removed from V and 2 bases from J, the gap between germline ends came to 14 bases. This CDR3 is 16 amino acids long. The CDR3 region has the DNA TGCGCCAGCAGCCAAGATCGAACAGGGCTAACCTACGAGCAGTACTTC. This translates into CASSQDRTGLTYEQYF.

This clonotype showed up just a few times. The rearrangement joins TRBV6-5 to TRBJ2-2; 10 bases align to TRBD1. The germline CDR1 and CDR2 sequences are MNHEY and SVGAGI. The V segment lost 10 bases and the J segment 1 base; nucleotides outside the gene matches: 15. CDR3 length: 18 residues. CDR3 in DNA: TGTGCCACAAAAGCGGGCCGCGACAGGGGGCGGAACACCGGGGAGCTGTTTTTT. Its protein product is CATKAGRDRGRNTGELFF.

This clonotype was seen a handful of times. The chain combines TRBV9 with TRBJ2-1; tentatively, D is TRBD1 or TRBD2 (5 bases each). This CDR3 has 19 residues. Germline-derived CDR1 and CDR2 are SGDLS and YYNGEE. V was shortened by 0 bases and J by 5 bases, with 24 bases between the two germline ends. CDR3 sequence (DNA): TGTGCCAGCAGCGTAGGCCCTATCCCGGGGCGAGCGTTCCACAATGAGCAGTTCTTC. It encodes CASSVGPIPGRAFHNEQFF.

This clonotype has just a few counts. The V gene is TRBV20-1, the J gene TRBJ2-1; 8 bases match TRBD2. Germline V CDR1 and CDR2: DFQATT, SNEGSKA (reference sequence). There are 16 residues in the CDR3. Trimming removed 3 bases from V and 6 bases from J; junction bases left unmatched: 13. The CDR3 sequence is CSARSWKASGFNEQFF. Here the CDR3 DNA reads TGCAGTGCTAGGTCCTGGAAGGCTAGCGGGTTCAATGAGCAGTTCTTC.

This clonotype has only one observation. The chain joins TRBV3-1 to TRBJ2-1, with 7 bases identical to TRBD1. The germline gives CDR1 LGHDT, CDR2 YNNKEL (reference sequence). This CDR3 comprises 13 residues. Losses at the gene ends were 3 bases for V and 9 bases for J; bases not matched to a gene: 5. In nucleotides, the CDR3 is TGTGCCAGCAGCCACCCACAGGGGACTGAGCAGTTCTTC. Its translation is CASSHPQGTEQFF.

The sample holds many counts of this clonotype. V and J are TRBV6-5 and TRBJ2-4; D might be TRBD2 (5 bases). With 6 bases removed from V and 0 bases from J, the gap between germline ends came to 9 bases. The CDR3 length is 14 residues. The germline gives CDR1 MNHEY, CDR2 SVGAGI. The CDR3 nucleotides are TGTGCCAGCAGAGGGAGCGAAGCCAAAAACATTCAGTACTTC. It yields the protein CASRGSEAKNIQYF.

In this sample, this clonotype turned up many times. The junction shows a germline mismatch at one end, possibly a read error. V is TRBV20-1 and J is TRBJ2-3; 7 nucleotides align to TRBD1. The CDR3 totals 13 residues. Germline V gene sequence: CDR1 DFQATT, CDR2 SNEGSKA (reference sequence). The CDR3 DNA sequence: TGCAGTGCGAGAGTGCCAGGGGGAGATACGCAGTATTTT. Protein: CSARVPGGDTQYF.

In its sample, this clonotype was seen a few times. The J gene is TRBJ1-1, the V gene TRBV5-1, with TRBD1 matching 8 bases. V dropped 1 base and J dropped 4; count of bases not matched to a gene: 6. CDR3 size: 15 residues. Germline loops: CDR1 SGHRS, CDR2 YFSETQ. The CDR3 region has the DNA TGCGCCAGCAGCTTGCGGCCAGGGGGCGGCACTGAAGCTTTCTTT. It specifies CASSLRPGGGTEAFF.

This clonotype was counted ten times or more. V and J are TRBV7-3 and TRBJ2-1, with 12 bases identical to TRBD2. Germline values: CDR1 SGHTA, CDR2 FQGTGA. The V segment lost 4 bases and the J segment 7 bases; nucleotides outside the gene matches: 11. This CDR3 is built from 17 residues. For the CDR3, the DNA is TGTGCCAGCAGCTCACGGACACTAGCGGGAGGTTTGAATGAGCAGTTCTTC. This codes for CASSSRTLAGGLNEQFF.

The rearrangement uses TRBV28 and TRBJ1-2; D unclear. Trimming cost V 8 bases and J 3 bases, with 13 bases left between them. The CDR3 runs to 13 residues. Per the germline V gene, CDR1 is MDHEN and CDR2 is SYDVKM. CDR3 sequence reads: CASLSGDDYGYTF. The CDR3 nucleotides are TGTGCCAGCCTATCAGGTGATGACTATGGCTACACCTTC.

The chain uses TRBV5-1 and TRBJ2-5; D is undetermined. The CDR3 is made up of 14 amino acids. V gave up 3 bases and J gave up 3 bases, with 12 bases separating them. The germline V gene encodes CDR1 SGHRS and CDR2 YFSETQ. The CDR3 is CASSSVSTKETQYF. The DNA for the CDR3 is TGCGCCAGCAGCTCTGTTTCAACAAAAGAGACCCAGTACTTC.

This clonotype has more than one count but fewer than ten. This chain connects TRBV29-1 to TRBJ2-7; D is uncertain. The V end lost 5 bases, the J end lost 2 bases, and 10 bases lay between the germline ends. Germline V lookup: CDR1 SQVTM, CDR2 ANQGSEA. This CDR3 is built from 12 residues. The CDR3 DNA reads TGCAGCGTTCGTTCCGCCGCCTACGAGCAGTACTTC. Translated: CSVRSAAYEQYF.

This clonotype was detected many times. V usage is TRBV13 and J usage is TRBJ2-2; TRBD2 matches at 14 bases. Germline CDR1 PRHDT, CDR2 FYEKMQ (reference sequence). The CDR3 has 19 amino acids. J lost 4 bases, V lost 5 bases, and 12 bases had no gene match. The CDR3 reads CASSATTGTSGSSTGELFF. The CDR3 DNA follows: TGTGCCAGCAGCGCAACCACCGGGACTAGCGGGAGCAGCACCGGGGAGCTGTTTTTT.

This chain links TRBV12-3 or TRBV12-4 with TRBJ1-4; unclear D gene. This CDR3 is built from 15 residues. V shed 6 bases and J shed 7 bases, with 18 bases lying between them. In DNA form, the CDR3 reads TGTGCCAGCAGAATTGGGGTCCTCAGAGGTGAAAAACTGTTTTTT. This translates into CASRIGVLRGEKLFF.

This clonotype showed up many times. The J gene is TRBJ1-1, the V gene TRBV5-1; unclear D gene. The germline V gene encodes CDR1 SGHRS and CDR2 YFSETQ. V was trimmed by 0 bases and J by 3 bases, leaving 6 bases between them. The CDR3 is 13 residues long. CDR3 amino acids: CASSLVLDTEAFF. As DNA, the CDR3 is TGCGCCAGCAGCTTGGTTCTGGACACTGAAGCTTTCTTT.

This clonotype has ten or more counts. The rearrangement joins TRBV5-1 to TRBJ1-1; D remains ambiguous. Trimming removed 2 bases from V and 0 bases from J, with 11 bases in between. The CDR3 extends over 15 amino acids. CDR1 and CDR2 (germline): SGHRS, YFSETQ. The CDR3: CASSLPALMNTEAFF. As DNA, the CDR3 is TGCGCCAGCAGCTTACCGGCGCTTATGAACACTGAAGCTTTCTTT.

This clonotype was observed a handful of times. The V and J genes are TRBV7-2 and TRBJ2-3; 12 bases agree with TRBD2. The CDR3 loop spans 17 amino acids. The J segment lost 2 bases and the V segment lost 5 bases, leaving 8 bases of the junction unmatched. Germline V gives CDR1 SGHTA, CDR2 FQGNSA. In DNA form, the CDR3 reads TGTGCCAGCAGCAGATTTCTAGCGGGAGGGGACACAGATACGCAGTATTTT. Translating it yields CASSRFLAGGDTDTQYF.

In this sample, this clonotype turned up a few times. This sequence joins TRBV20-1 and TRBJ2-7; 8 bases agree with TRBD2. This CDR3 contains 13 residues. Trimming removed 3 bases from V and 3 bases from J; junction bases left unmatched: 4. Looked up from germline, CDR1 is DFQATT and CDR2 is SNEGSKA (reference sequence). CDR3 protein: CSARELAVYEQYF. The DNA of the CDR3 is TGCAGTGCTAGGGAACTAGCGGTCTACGAGCAGTACTTC.

V gene TRBV24-1 combines with J gene TRBJ1-4; 9 bases agree with TRBD1. Looked up from germline, CDR1 is KGHDR and CDR2 is SFDVKD. Trimming at V came to 6 bases and at J to 0 bases, leaving 7 bases not matched to a gene. This CDR3 contains 17 residues. The CDR3 DNA is TGTGCCACCAGTAGAAATAGACAGGGGGCAACTAATGAAAAACTGTTTTTT. This gives the protein CATSRNRQGATNEKLFF.

The V gene is TRBV12-3 or TRBV12-4, the J gene TRBJ2-7; D might be TRBD1 (6 bases). Trimming left V 5 bases short and J 5 bases short, with 10 bases between. The CDR3 contains 12 residues. The chain's CDR3 is CASSQGLDEQYF. The CDR3 region has the DNA TGTGCCAGCAGTCAGGGGCTAGACGAGCAGTACTTC.

This clonotype was observed many times. The chain uses TRBV20-1 and TRBJ2-7; tentatively, D is TRBD1 (6 bases). The germline V and J ends were trimmed by 0 bases and 0 bases, with 9 bases remaining between them. Germline V gives CDR1 DFQATT, CDR2 SNEGSKA (reference sequence). The CDR3 is 14 residues long. The CDR3 coding sequence is TGCAGTGCTAGAGAGCAGGGGAGCTCCTACGAGCAGTACTTC. Protein sequence: CSAREQGSSYEQYF.

There are a few counts of this clonotype. V gene TRBV15 combines with J gene TRBJ2-1; 9 bases fit TRBD2. The CDR3 consists of 15 residues. J lost 1 base, V lost 3 bases, and 1 base had no gene match. Germline V lookup: CDR1 LNHNV, CDR2 YYDKDF (reference sequence). The CDR3 is CATSSSGRSYNEQFF. As DNA, the CDR3 is TGTGCCACCAGCAGTAGCGGGAGATCCTACAATGAGCAGTTCTTC.

The count of this clonotype is one. V is TRBV18 and J is TRBJ2-7; a weak D match, TRBD2 (6 bases). V shed 0 bases and J shed 0 bases, with 12 bases lying between them. Germline CDR1 reads KGHSH; CDR2 reads LQKENI. CDR3 length: 16 residues. The CDR3 nucleotides read TGTGCCAGCTCACCACCGGGAGCGGGCGGCTCCTACGAGCAGTACTTC. Protein: CASSPPGAGGSYEQYF.

V gene TRBV6-1 combines with J gene TRBJ1-5, with 7 positions matching TRBD1. CDR3 length: 16 residues. With 4 bases clipped from V and 2 bases from J, the junction kept 8 bases outside the gene matches. The germline CDR1 and CDR2 sequences are MNHNS and SASEGT. In nucleotides, the CDR3 is TGTGCCAGCAGTGCCCGGACAGGTCTCGGCAATCAGCCCCAGCATTTT. Residues: CASSARTGLGNQPQHF.

The rearrangement uses TRBV5-1 and TRBJ1-2; possibly TRBD1 for D (5 bases). The ends were cut back, 4 bases at V and 4 bases at J, with 11 bases in the middle. Germline values: CDR1 SGHRS, CDR2 YFSETQ. The CDR3 contains 13 residues. The CDR3 is CASSLRDGYGYTF. CDR3 bases: TGCGCCAGCAGCCTCCGGGACGGCTATGGCTACACCTTC.